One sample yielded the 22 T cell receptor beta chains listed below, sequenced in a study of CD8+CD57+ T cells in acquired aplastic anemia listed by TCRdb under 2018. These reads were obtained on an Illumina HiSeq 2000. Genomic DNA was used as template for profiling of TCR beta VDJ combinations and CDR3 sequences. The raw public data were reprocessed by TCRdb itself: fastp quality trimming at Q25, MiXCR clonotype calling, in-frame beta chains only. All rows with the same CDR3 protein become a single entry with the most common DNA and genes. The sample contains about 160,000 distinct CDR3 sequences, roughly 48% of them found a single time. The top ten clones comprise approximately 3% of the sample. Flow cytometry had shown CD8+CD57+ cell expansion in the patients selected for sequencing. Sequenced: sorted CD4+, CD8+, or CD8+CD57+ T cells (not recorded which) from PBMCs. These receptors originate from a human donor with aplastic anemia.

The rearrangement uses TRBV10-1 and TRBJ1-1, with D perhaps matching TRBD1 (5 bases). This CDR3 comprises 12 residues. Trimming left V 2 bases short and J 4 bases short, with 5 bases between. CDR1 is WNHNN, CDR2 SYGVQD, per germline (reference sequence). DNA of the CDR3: TGCGCCAGCAGTGAGAGGGGCACTGAAGCTTTCTTT. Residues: CASSERGTEAFF.

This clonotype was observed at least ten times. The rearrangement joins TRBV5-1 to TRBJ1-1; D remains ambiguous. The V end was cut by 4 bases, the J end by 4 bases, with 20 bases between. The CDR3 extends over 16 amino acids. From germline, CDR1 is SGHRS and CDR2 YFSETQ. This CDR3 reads CASSIGPHMGGTEAFF. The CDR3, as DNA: TGCGCCAGCAGCATCGGGCCCCATATGGGAGGCACTGAAGCTTTCTTT.

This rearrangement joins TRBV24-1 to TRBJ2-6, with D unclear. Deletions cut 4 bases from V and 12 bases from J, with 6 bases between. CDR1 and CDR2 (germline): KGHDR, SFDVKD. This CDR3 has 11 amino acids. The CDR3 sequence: CATSDSSVLTF. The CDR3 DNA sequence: TGTGCCACCAGTGACTCGAGCGTCCTGACTTTC.

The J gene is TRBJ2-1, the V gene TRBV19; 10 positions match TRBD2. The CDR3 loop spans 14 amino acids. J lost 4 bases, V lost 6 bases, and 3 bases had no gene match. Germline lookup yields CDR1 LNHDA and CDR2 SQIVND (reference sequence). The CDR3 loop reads CASSTSGDYNEQFF. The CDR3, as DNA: TGTGCCAGTAGCACTAGCGGGGATTACAATGAGCAGTTCTTC.

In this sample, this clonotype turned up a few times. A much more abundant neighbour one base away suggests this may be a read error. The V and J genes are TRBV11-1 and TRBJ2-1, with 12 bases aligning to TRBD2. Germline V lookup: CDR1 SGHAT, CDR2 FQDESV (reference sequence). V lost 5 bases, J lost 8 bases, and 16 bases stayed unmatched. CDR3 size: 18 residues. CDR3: CASSLLFRTSGIRDEQFF. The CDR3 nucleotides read TGTGCCAGCAGCCTTCTATTCAGGACTAGCGGGATTCGGGATGAGCAGTTCTTC.

The CDR3 coding sequence is TGTGCCAGCAGCTTTGACACCCAGCAGTTCTTC. This sequence encodes CASSFDTQQFF. The gene calls are TRBV5-6 and TRBJ2-1; D unresolved. V lost 2 bases, J lost 11 bases, and 8 bases lay in between. Germline V CDR1 and CDR2: SGHDT, YYEEEE. The CDR3 has 11 amino acids.

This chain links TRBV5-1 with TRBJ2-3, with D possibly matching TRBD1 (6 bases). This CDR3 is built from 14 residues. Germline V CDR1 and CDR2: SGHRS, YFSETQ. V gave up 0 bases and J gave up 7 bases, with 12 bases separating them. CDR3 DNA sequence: TGCGCCAGCAGCTTGGACAGGGAGTGGAATACGCAGTATTTT. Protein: CASSLDREWNTQYF.

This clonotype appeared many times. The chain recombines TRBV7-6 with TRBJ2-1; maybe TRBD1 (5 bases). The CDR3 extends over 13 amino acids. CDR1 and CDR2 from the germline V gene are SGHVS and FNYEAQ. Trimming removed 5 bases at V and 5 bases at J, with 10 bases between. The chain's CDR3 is CASSLGHNNEQFF. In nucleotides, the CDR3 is TGTGCCAGCAGCCTAGGACACAACAATGAGCAGTTCTTC. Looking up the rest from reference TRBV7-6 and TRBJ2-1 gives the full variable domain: GAGVSQSPRYKVTKRGQDVALRCDPISGHVSLYWYRQALGQGPEFLTYFNYEAQQDKSGLPNDRFSAERPEGSISTLTIQRTEQRDSAMYRCASSLGHNNEQFFGPGTRLTVL.

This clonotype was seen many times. Written as DNA, the CDR3 is TGTGCCAGCACTAACACAGATACGCAGTATTTT. Translation: CASTNTDTQYF. The rearrangement joins TRBV6-2 or TRBV6-3 to TRBJ2-3; D gene ambiguous. Trimming stripped 7 bases from V and 2 bases from J, with 4 bases between. The CDR3 length is 11 residues. Germline V gene lookup returns CDR1 MNHEY and CDR2 SVGEGT.

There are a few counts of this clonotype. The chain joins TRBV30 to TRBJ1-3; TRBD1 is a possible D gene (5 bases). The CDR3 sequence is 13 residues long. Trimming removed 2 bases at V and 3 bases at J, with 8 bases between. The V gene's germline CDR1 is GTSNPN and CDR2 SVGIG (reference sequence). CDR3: CAWSKTGGNTIYF. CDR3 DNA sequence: TGTGCCTGGAGTAAAACAGGTGGAAACACCATATATTTT. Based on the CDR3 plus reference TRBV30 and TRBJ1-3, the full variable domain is SQTIHQWPATLVQPVGSPLSLECTVEGTSNPNLYWYRQAAGRGLQLLFYSVGIGQISSEVPQNLSASRPQDRQFILSSKKLLLSDSGFYLCAWSKTGGNTIYFGEGSWLTVV.

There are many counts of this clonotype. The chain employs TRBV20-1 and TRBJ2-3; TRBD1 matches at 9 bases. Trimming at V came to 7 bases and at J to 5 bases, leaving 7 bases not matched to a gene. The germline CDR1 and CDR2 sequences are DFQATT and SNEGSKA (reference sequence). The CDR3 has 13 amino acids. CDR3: CSGTGAGVDTQYF. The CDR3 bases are TGCAGTGGGACAGGGGCGGGAGTAGATACGCAGTATTTT.

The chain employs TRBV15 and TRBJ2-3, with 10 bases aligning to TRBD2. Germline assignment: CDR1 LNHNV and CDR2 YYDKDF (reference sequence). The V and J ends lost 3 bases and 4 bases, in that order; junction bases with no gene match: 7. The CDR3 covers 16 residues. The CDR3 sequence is CATSSPVAGGPDTQYF. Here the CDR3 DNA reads TGTGCCACCAGCAGTCCAGTAGCGGGAGGTCCAGATACGCAGTATTTT.

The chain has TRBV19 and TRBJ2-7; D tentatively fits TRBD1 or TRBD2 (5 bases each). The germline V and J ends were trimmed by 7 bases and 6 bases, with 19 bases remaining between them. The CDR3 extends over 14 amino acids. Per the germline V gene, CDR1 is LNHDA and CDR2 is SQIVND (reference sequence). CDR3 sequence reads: CASTSGARGREQYF. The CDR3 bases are TGTGCCAGTACCTCCGGGGCCCGGGGCCGCGAGCAGTACTTC.

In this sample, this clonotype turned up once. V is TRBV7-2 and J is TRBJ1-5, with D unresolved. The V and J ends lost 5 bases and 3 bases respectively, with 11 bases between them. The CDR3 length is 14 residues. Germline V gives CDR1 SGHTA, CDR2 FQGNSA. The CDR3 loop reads CASSPLSLNQPQHF. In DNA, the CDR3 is TGTGCCAGCAGCCCCCTCAGCCTCAATCAGCCCCAGCATTTT.

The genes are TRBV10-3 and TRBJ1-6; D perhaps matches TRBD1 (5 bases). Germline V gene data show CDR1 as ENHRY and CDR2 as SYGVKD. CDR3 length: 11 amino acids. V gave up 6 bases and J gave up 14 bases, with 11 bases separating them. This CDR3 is CAISPGGSLHF. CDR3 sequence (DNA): TGTGCCATCAGCCCGGGGGGATCCCTCCACTTT.

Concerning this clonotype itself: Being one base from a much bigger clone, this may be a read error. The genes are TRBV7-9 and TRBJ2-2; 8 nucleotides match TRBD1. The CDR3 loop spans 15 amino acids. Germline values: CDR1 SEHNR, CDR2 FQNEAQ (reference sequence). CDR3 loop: CASSFSQGETGELVF. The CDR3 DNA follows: TGTGCCAGCAGCTTCTCACAGGGGGAAACCGGGGAGCTGGTTTTT.

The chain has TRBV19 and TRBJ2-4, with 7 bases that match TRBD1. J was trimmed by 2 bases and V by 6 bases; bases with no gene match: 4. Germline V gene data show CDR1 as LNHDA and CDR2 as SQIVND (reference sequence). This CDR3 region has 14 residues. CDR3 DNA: TGTGCCAGTAGGGAGACAGGGACCAAAAACATTCAGTACTTC. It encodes CASRETGTKNIQYF.

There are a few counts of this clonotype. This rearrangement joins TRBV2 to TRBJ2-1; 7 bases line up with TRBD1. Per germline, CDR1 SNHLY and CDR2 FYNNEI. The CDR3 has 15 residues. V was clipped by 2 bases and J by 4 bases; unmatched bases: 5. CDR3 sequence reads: CASSEQGTAYNEQFF. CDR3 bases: TGTGCCAGCAGTGAACAGGGGACAGCTTACAATGAGCAGTTCTTC.

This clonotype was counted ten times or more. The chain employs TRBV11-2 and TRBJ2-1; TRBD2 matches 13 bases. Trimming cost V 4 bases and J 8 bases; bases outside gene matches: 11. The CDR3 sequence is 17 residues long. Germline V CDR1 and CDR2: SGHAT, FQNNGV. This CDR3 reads CASSSAPWTSGSDEQFF. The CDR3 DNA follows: TGTGCCAGCAGCTCCGCCCCCTGGACTAGCGGGAGCGATGAGCAGTTCTTC.

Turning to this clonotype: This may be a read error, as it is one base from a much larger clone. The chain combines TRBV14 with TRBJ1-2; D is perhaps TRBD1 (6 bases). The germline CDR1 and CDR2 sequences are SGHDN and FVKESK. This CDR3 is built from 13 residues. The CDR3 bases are TGTGCCAGCAGTCATAGACAGGTGTATGACTACACCTTC. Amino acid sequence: CASSHRQVYDYTF.

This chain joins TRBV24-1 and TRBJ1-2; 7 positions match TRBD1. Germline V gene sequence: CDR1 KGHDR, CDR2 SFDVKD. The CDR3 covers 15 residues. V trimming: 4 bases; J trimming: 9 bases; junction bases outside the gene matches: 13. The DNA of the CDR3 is TGTGCCACCAGTGACCCCACGACAGGGAAGCAAAGCTACACCTTC. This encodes CATSDPTTGKQSYTF.

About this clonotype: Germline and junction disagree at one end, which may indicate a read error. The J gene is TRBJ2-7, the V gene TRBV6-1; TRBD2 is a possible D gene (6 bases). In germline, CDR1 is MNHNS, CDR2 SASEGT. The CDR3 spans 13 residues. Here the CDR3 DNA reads TGCGCCAGCAGCTGGGAGGCGGAGAACGAGCAGTACTTC. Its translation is CASSWEAENEQYF.